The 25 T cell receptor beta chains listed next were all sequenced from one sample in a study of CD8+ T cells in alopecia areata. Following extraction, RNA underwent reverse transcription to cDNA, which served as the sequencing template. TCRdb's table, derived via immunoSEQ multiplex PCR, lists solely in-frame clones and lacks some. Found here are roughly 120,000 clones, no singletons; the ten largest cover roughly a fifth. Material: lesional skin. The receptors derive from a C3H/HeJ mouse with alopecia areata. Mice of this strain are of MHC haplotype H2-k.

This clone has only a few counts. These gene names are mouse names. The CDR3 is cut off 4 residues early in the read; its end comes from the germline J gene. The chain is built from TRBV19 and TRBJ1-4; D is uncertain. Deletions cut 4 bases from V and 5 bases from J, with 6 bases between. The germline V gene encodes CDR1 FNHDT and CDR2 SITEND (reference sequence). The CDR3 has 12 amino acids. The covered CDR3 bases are TGTGCCAGCAGTCCGAGGAACGAA. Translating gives CASSPRNE. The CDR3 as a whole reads CASSPRNERLFF.

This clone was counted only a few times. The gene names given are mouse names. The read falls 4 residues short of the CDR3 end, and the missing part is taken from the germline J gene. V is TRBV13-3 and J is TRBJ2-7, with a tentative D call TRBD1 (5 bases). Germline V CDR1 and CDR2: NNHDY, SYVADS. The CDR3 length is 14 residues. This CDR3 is CASSDAQGGDEQYF. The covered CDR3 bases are TGTGCCAGCAGTGATGCTCAGGGAGGGGAT.

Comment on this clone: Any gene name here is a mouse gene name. Incomplete CDR3 DNA: TGTGCCCGCGGACTGGGGGGGCTTCGTGCAGAA. Amino acids: CARGLGGLRAE. The entire CDR3 protein is CARGLGGLRAETLYF. The chain combines TRBV13-3 with TRBJ2-3, with TRBD2 identical over 13 bases. The read finishes 4 residues shy of the CDR3 end, and the germline J gene is used to complete it. Germline V gene data show CDR1 as NNHDY and CDR2 as SYVADS. V lost 10 bases to trimming and J lost 1 base; unmatched junction nucleotides: 6. The length of the CDR3 is 15 residues.

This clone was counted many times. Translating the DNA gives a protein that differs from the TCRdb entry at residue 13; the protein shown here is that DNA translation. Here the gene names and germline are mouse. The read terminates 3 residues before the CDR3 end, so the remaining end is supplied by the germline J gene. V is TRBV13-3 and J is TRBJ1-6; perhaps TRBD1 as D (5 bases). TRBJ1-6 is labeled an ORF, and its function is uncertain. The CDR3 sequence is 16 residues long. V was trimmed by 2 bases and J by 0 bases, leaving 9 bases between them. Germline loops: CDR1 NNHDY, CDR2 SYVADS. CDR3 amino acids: CASSERTTSYNSPLYF. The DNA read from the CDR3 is TGTGCCAGCAGTGAAAGGACAACTTCCTATAATTCGCCC.

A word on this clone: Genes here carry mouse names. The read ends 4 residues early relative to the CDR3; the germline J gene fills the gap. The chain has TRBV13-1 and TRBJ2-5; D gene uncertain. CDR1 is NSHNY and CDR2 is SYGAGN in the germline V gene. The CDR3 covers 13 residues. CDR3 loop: CASSDLEKDTQYF. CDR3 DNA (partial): TGTGCCAGCAGTGATCTGGAAAAAGAC.

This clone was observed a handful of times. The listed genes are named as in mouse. The CDR3 protein is CTCSAPGLANYAEQFF. The CDR3 DNA, read in part, is TGCACCTGCAGTGCACCGGGACTCGCGAACTATGCT. The V and J genes are TRBV1 and TRBJ2-1; maybe TRBD2 (6 bases). The CDR3 goes on 4 residues after the read ends, and that part is filled in from the germline J gene. CDR3 length equals 16 residues. Germline V gene sequence: CDR1 NSQYPW, CDR2 LRSPGD (reference sequence). V lost 2 bases and J lost 1, with 12 bases in between.

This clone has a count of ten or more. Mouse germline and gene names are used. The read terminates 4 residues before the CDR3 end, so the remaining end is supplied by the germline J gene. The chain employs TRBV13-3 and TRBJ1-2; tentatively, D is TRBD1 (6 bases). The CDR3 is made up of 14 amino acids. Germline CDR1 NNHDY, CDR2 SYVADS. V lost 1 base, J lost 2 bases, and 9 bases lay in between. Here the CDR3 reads CASSDQGLNSDYTF. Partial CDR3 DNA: TGTGCCAGCAGTGATCAGGGGTTGAACTCC.

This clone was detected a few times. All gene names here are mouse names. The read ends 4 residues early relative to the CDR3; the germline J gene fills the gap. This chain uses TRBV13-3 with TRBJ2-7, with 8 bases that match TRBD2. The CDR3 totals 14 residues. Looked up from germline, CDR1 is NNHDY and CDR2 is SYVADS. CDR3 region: CASSERLGGDEQYF. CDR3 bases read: TGTGCCAGCAGTGAACGCCTGGGGGGAGAT.

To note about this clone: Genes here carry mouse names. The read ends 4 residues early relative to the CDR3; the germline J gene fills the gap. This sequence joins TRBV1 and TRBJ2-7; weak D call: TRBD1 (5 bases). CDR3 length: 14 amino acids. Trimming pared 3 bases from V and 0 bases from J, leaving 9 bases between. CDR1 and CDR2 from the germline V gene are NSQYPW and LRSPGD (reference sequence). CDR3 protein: CTCSALQGSYEQYF. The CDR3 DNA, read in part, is TGCACCTGCAGTGCCCTCCAGGGCTCCTAT.

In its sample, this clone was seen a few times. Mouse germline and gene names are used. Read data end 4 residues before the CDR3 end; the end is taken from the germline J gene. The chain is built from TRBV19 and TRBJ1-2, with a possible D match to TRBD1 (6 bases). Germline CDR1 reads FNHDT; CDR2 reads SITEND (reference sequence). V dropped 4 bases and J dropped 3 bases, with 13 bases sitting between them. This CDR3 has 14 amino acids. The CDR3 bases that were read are TGTGCCAGCAGTCCCCACAGGGAGGACTCC. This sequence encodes CASSPHREDS. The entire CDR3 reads CASSPHREDSDYTF.

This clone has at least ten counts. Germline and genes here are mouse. Incomplete CDR3 DNA: TGTGCCAGCAGTGATGCAGGCAGATCCAACGAA. Translating gives CASSDAGRSNE. The whole CDR3 protein reads CASSDAGRSNERLFF. This sequence joins TRBV13-3 and TRBJ1-4; D is uncertain. The read ends 4 residues shy of where the CDR3 ends; the end is completed using the germline J gene. This CDR3 region has 15 residues. Germline CDR1 reads NNHDY; CDR2 reads SYVADS. V gave up 0 bases and J gave up 2 bases, with 8 bases separating them.

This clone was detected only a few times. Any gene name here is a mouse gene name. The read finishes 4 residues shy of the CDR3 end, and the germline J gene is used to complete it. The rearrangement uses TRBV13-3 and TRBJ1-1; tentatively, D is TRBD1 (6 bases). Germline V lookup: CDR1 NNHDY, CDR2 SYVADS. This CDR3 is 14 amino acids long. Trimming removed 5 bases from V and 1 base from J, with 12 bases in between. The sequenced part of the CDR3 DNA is TGTGCCAGCAGATCCGGGACACTAAACACA. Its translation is CASRSGTLNT. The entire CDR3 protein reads CASRSGTLNTEVFF.

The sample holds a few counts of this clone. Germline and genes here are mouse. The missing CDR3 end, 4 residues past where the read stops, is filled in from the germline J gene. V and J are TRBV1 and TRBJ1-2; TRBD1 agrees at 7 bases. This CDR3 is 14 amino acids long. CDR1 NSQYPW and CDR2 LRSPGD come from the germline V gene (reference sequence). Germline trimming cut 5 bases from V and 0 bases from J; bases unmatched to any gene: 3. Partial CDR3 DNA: TGCACCTGCAGTCCGGGACAGTCAAACTCC. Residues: CTCSPGQSNS. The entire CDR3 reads CTCSPGQSNSDYTF. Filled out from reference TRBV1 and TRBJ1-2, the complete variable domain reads VTLLEQNPRWRLVPRGQAVNLRCILKNSQYPWMSWYQQDLQKQLQWLFTLRSPGDKEVKSLPGADYLATRVTDTELRLQVANMSQGRTLYCTCSPGQSNSDYTFGSGTRLLVI.

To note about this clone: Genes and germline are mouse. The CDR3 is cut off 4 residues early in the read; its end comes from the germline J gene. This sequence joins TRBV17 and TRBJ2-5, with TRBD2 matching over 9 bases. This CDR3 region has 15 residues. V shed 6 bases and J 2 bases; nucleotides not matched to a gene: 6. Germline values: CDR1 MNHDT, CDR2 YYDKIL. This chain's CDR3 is CASSDRDWVQDTQYF. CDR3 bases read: TGTGCTAGCAGCGACCGGGACTGGGTCCAAGAC.

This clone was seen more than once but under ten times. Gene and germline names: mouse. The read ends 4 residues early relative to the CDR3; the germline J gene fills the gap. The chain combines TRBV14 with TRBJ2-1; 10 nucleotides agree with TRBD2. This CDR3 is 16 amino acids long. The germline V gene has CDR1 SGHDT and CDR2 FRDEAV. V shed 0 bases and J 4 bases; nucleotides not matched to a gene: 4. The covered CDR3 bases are TGTGCCAGCAGTTTCTCCCTGGGGGGGCTGTATGCT. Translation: CASSFSLGGLYA. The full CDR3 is CASSFSLGGLYAEQFF.

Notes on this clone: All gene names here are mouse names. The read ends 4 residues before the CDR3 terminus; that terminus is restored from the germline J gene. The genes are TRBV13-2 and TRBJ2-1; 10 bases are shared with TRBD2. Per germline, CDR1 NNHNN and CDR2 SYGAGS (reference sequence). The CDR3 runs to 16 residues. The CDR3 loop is CASGDLWGGAEAEQFF. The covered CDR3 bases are TGTGCCAGCGGTGATCTCTGGGGGGGCGCGGAAGCT.

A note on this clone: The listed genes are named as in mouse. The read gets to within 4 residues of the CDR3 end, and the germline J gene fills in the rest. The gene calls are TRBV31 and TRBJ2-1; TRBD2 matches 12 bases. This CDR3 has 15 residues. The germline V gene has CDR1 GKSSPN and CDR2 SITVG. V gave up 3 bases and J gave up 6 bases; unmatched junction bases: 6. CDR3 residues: CAWSPTGGARAEQFF. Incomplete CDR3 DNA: TGTGCCTGGAGCCCGACTGGGGGGGCGCGTGCT.

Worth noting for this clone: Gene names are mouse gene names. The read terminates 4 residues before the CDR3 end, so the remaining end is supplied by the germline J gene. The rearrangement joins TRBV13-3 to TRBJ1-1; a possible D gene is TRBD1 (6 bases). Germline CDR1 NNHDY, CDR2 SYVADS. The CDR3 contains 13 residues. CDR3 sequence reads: CASSDATGTEVFF. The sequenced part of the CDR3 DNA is TGTGCCAGCAGTGATGCTACAGGGACA.

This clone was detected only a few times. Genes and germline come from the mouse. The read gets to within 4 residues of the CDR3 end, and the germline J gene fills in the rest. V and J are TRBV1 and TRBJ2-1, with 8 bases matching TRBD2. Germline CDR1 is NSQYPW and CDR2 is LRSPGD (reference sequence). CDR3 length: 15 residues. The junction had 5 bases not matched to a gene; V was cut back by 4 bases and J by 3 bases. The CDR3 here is CTCSGPDWAYAEQFF. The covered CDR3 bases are TGCACCTGCAGTGGACCGGACTGGGCCTATGCT.

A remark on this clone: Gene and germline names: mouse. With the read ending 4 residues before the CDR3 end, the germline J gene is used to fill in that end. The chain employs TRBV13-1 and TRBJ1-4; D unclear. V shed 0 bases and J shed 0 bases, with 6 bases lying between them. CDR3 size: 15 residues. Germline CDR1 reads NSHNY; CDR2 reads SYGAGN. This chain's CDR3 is CASSDDSISNERLFF. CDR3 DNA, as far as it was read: TGTGCCAGCAGTGATGACAGCATTTCCAACGAA.

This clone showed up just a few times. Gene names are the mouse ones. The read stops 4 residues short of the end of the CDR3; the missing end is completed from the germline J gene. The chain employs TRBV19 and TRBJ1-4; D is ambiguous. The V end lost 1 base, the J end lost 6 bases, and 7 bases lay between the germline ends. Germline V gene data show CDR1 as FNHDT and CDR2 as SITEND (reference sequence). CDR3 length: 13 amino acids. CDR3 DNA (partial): TGTGCCAGCAGTATAAGAAGGGACGAA. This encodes CASSIRRDE. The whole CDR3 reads CASSIRRDERLFF.

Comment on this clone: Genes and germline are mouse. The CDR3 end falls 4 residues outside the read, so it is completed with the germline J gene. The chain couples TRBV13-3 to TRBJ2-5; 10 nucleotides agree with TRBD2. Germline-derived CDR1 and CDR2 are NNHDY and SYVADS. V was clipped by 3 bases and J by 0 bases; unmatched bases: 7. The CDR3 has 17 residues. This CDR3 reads CASSGATGGGNQDTQYF. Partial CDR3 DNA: TGTGCCAGCAGTGGTGCAACTGGGGGGGGTAACCAAGAC.

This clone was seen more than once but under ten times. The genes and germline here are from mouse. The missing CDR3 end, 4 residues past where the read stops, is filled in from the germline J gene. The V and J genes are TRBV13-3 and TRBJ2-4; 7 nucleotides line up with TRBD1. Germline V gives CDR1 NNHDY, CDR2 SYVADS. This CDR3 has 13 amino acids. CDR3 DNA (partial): TGTGCCAGCAGGCCACAGGGGCGGAAC. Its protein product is CASRPQGRN. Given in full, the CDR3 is CASRPQGRNTLYF.

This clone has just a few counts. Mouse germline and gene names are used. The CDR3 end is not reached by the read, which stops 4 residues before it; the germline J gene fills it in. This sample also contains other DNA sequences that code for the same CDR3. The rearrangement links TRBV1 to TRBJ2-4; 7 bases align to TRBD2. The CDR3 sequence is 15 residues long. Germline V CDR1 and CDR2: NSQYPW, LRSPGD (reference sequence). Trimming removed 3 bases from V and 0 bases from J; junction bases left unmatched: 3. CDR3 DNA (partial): TGCACCTGCAGTGCCCGGGGGGGTAGTCAAAAC. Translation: CTCSARGGSQN. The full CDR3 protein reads CTCSARGGSQNTLYF.

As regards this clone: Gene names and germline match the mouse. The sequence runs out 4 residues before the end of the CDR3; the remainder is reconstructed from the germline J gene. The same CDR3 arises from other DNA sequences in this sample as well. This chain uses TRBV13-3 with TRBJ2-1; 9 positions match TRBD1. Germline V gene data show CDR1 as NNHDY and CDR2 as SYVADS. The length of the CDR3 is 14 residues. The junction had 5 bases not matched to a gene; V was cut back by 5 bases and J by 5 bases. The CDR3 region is CASSPTGGHAEQFF. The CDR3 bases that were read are TGTGCCAGCAGCCCTACAGGGGGCCATGCT.